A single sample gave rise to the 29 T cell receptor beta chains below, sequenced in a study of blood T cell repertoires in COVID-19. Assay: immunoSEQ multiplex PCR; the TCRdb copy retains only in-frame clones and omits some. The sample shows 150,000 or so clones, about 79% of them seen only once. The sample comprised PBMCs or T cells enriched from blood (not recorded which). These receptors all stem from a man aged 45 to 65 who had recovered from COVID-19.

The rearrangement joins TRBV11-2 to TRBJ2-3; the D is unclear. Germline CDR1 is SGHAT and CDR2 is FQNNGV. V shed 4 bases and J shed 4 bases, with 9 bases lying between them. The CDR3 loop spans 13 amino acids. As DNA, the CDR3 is TGTGCCAGCAGCTCCCAGAATTCAGATACGCAGTATTTT. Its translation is CASSSQNSDTQYF.

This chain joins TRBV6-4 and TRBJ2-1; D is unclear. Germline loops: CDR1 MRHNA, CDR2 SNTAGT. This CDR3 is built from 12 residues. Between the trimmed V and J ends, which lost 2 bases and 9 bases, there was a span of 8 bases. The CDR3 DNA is TGTGCCAGCAGTGACGTTGGAGCTGAGCAGTTCTTC. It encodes CASSDVGAEQFF.

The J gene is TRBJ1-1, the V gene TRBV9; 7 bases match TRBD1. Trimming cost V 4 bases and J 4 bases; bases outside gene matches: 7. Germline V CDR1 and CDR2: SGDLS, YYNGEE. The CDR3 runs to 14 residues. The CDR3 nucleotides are TGTGCCAGCAGCCCAATCCCAGGGGGCACTGAAGCTTTCTTT. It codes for CASSPIPGGTEAFF.

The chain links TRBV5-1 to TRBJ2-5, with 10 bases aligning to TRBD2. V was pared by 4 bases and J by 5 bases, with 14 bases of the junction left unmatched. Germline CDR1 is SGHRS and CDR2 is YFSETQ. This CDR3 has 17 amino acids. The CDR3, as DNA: TGCGCCAGCAGCCGGGACGGGTCAAGACTAGCGGGTGAGACCCAGTACTTC. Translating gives CASSRDGSRLAGETQYF.

CDR3 sequence reads: CASSPTGVMNTEAFF. For the CDR3, the DNA is TGTGCCAGCAGCCCGACAGGGGTCATGAACACTGAAGCTTTCTTT. The chain couples TRBV7-2 to TRBJ1-1; 8 bases line up with TRBD1. Germline V gene sequence: CDR1 SGHTA, CDR2 FQGNSA. V was pared by 5 bases and J by 0 bases, with 5 bases of the junction left unmatched. The CDR3 covers 15 residues.

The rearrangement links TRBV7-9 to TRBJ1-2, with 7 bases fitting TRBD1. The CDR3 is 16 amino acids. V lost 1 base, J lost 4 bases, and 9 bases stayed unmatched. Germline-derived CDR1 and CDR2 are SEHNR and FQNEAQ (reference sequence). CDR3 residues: CASSLGVLDRTYGYTF. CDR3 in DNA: TGTGCCAGCAGCTTAGGGGTCCTGGACAGGACCTATGGCTACACCTTC.

The CDR3 spells CASSQVEGEAFF. The CDR3 region has the DNA TGTGCCAGCAGCCAAGTTGAGGGTGAAGCTTTCTTT. The chain couples TRBV3-1 (or the pseudogene TRBV3-2) to TRBJ1-1; D is unclear. Germline CDR1 is LGHDT and CDR2 is YNNKEL (reference sequence). Trimming removed 1 base at V and 7 bases at J, with 7 bases between. CDR3 size: 12 residues.

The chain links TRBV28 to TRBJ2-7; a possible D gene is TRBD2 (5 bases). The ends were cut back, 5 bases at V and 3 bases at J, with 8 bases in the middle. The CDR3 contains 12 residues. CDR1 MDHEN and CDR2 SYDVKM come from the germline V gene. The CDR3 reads CASSQRDYEQYF. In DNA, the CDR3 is TGTGCCAGCAGTCAACGGGACTACGAGCAGTACTTC.

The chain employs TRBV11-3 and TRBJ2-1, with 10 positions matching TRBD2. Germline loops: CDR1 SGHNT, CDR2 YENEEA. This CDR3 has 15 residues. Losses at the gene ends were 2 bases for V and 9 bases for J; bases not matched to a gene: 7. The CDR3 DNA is TGTGCCAGCAGCTTAAGGGCTAGCGGGGGTGGTGAGCAGTTCTTC. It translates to CASSLRASGGGEQFF.

The CDR3 region has the DNA TGTGCCAGCAGTTACTCAGAAAGTCCCCAGTCCACCATATATTTT. Translated, it gives CASSYSESPQSTIYF. The V gene is TRBV6-6, the J gene TRBJ1-3; D is undetermined. The V end was cut by 0 bases, the J end by 9 bases, with 15 bases between. Germline CDR1 and CDR2: MNHNY and SVGAGI (reference sequence). CDR3 size: 15 residues.

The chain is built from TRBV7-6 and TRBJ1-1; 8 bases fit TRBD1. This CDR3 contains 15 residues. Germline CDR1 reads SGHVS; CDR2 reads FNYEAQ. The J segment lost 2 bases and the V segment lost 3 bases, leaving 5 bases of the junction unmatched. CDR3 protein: CASSFRTGSNTEAFF. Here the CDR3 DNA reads TGTGCCAGCAGCTTTCGGACAGGGAGTAACACTGAAGCTTTCTTT.

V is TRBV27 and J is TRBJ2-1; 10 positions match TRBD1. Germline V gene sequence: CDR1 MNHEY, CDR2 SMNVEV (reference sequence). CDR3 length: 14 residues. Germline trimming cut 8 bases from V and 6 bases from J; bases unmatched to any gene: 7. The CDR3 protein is CASSGGTGANEQFF. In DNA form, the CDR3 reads TGTGCCAGCTCCGGCGGGACAGGGGCCAATGAGCAGTTCTTC.

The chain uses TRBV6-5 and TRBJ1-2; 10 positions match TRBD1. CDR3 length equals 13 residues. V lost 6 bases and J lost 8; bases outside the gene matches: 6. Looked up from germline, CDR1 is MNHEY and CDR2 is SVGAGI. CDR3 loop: CASRPDRGKGYTF. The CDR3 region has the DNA TGTGCCAGCAGGCCGGACAGGGGGAAAGGCTACACCTTC.

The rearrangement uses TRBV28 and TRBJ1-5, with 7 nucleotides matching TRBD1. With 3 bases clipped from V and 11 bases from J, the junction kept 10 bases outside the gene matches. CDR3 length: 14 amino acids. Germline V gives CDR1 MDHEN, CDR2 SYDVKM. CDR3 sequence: CASSFQGQSWSQHF. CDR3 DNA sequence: TGTGCCAGCAGTTTCCAGGGACAGTCCTGGTCCCAGCATTTT.

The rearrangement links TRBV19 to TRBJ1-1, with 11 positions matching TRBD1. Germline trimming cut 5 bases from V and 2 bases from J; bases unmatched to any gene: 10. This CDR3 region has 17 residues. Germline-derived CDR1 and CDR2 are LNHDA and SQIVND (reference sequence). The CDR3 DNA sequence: TGTGCCAGTAGTTTCCGAGGACAGGGGGCTCGAAACACTGAAGCTTTCTTT. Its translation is CASSFRGQGARNTEAFF.

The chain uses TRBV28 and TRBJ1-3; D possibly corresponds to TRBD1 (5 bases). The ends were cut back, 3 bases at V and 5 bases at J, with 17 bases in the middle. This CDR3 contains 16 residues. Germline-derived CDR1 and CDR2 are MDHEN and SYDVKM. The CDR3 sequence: CASSFKKQAPRNTIYF. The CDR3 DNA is TGTGCCAGCAGTTTTAAGAAACAGGCTCCGAGAAACACCATATATTTT.

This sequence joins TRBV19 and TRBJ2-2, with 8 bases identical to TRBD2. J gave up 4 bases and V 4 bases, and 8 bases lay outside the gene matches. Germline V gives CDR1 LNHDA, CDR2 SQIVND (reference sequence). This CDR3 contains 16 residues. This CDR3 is CASSTQAGAITGELFF. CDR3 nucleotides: TGTGCCAGTAGTACCCAAGCGGGGGCCATCACCGGGGAGCTGTTTTTT.

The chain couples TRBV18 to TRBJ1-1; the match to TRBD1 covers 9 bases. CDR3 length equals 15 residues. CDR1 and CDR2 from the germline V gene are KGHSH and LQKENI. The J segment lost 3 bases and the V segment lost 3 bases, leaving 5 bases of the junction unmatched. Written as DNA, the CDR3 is TGTGCCAGCTCACCCACAGGGGGCGCGGACACTGAAGCTTTCTTT. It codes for CASSPTGGADTEAFF.

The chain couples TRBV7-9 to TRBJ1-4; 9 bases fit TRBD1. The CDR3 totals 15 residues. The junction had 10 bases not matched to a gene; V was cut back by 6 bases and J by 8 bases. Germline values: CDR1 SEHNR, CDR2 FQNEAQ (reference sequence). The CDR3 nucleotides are TGTGCCAGCAGTCCACAGACAGGGGGAAACGAAAAACTGTTTTTT. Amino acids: CASSPQTGGNEKLFF.

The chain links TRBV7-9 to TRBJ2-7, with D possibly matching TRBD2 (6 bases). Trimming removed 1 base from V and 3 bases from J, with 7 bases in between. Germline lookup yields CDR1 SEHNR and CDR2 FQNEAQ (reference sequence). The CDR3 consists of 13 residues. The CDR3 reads CASSLGGGYEQYF. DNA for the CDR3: TGTGCCAGCAGCTTAGGGGGAGGCTACGAGCAGTACTTC.

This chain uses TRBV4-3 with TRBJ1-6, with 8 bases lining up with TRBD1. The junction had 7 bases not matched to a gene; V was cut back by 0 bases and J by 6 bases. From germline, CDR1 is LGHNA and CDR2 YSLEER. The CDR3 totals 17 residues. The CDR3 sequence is CASSQDRQGASNSPLHF. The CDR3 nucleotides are TGCGCCAGCAGCCAAGATCGCCAGGGGGCTTCTAATTCACCCCTCCACTTT.

This CDR3 is CASREQGAGTYEQYF. The CDR3 DNA reads TGTGCCAGCAGGGAACAGGGAGCGGGAACTTACGAGCAGTACTTC. V usage is TRBV28 and J usage is TRBJ2-7, with D possibly TRBD2 on 7 matching bases. The CDR3 consists of 15 residues. From germline, CDR1 is MDHEN and CDR2 SYDVKM. The ends were cut back, 6 bases at V and 4 bases at J, with 19 bases in the middle.

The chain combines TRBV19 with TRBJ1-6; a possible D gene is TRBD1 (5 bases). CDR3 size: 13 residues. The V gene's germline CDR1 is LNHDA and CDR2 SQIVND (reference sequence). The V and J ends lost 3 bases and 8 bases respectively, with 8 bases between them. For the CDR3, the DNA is TGTGCCAGTAGTATCGTAGGGGATTCACCCCTCCACTTT. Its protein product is CASSIVGDSPLHF.

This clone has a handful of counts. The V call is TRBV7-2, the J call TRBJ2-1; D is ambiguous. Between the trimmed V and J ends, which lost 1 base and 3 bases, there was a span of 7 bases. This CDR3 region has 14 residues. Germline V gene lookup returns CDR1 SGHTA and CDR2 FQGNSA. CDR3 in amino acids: CASSLEAGYNEQFF. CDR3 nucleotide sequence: TGTGCCAGCAGCTTAGAGGCAGGCTACAATGAGCAGTTCTTC.

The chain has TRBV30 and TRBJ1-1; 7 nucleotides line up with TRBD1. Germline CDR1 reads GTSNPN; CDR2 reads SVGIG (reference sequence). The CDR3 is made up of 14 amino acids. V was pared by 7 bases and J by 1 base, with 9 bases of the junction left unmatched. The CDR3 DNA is TGTGCCTTAGATAGACAGGGCCCGAACACTGAAGCTTTCTTT. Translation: CALDRQGPNTEAFF. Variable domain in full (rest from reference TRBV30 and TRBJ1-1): SQTIHQWPATLVQPVGSPLSLECTVEGTSNPNLYWYRQAAGRGLQLLFYSVGIGQISSEVPQNLSASRPQDRQFILSSKKLLLSDSGFYLCALDRQGPNTEAFFGQGTRLTVV.

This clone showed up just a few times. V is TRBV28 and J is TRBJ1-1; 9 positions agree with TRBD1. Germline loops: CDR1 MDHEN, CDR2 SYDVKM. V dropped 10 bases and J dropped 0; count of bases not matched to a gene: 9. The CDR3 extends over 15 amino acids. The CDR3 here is CATDQQGAMNTEAFF. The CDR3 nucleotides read TGTGCCACCGATCAACAGGGGGCGATGAACACTGAAGCTTTCTTT.

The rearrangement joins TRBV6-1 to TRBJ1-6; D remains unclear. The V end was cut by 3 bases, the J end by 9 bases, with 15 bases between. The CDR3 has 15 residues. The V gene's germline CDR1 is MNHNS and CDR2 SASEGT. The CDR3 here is CASSDRGGVGSPLHF. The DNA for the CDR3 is TGTGCCAGCAGTGACCGGGGTGGGGTAGGTTCACCCCTCCACTTT.

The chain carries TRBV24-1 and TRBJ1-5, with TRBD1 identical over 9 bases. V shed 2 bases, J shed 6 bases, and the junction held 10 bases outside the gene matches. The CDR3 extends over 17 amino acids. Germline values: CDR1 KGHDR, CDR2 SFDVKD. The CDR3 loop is CATSDSTAQGQGQPQHF. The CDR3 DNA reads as TGTGCCACCAGTGATTCCACCGCTCAGGGACAGGGTCAGCCCCAGCATTTT.

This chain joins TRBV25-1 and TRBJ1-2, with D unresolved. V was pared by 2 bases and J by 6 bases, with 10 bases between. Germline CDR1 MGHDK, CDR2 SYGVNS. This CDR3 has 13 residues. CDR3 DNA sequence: TGTGCCAGCAGTGAACGATGGGGAGATGGCTACACCTTC. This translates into CASSERWGDGYTF.